This T cell receptor beta chain appears in the sequencing data of a study of CD8 T cells in Susac syndrome. CDR1 is DFQATT and CDR2 is SNEGSKA in the germline V gene (reference sequence). V gave up 2 bases and J gave up 5 bases, with 13 bases separating them. This CDR3 is 13 amino acids long. RNA, at about 0.5 to 1 ug, was reverse transcribed with random hexamers. TCRdb processed the immunoSEQ multiplex PCR reads anew with MiXCR; each CDR3 protein has one entry. The sample holds 100,000 or so distinct CDR3 sequences, over 90% seen once. The source is a human donor with Susac syndrome. The chain couples TRBV20-1 to TRBJ2-7; D remains unclear. The sequenced material came from CD4+ T cells from PBMCs. The CDR3, as DNA: TGCAGTGCTAGACTGGCCCGGGCCCACGAGCAGTACTTC. The encoded protein is CSARLARAHEQYF.